The 32 T cell receptor beta chains listed next were all sequenced from one sample in a study of T cell responses to AZD1222 COVID-19 vaccine. Libraries were prepared by immunoSEQ multiplex PCR; TCRdb keeps only in-frame clonotypes and omits some of them. The table lists over 150,000 clones, 85% to 95% of them singletons. Sequenced here: peripheral blood, sampled 28 days after the second AZD1222 dose. The receptors shown here come from an adult who received the AZD1222 COVID-19 vaccine.

This clone turned up a few times. The gene calls are TRBV4-1 and TRBJ1-1; D is undetermined. The CDR3 runs 14 residues. The germline gives CDR1 MGHRA, CDR2 YSYEKL. Trimming pared 2 bases from V and 2 bases from J, leaving 9 bases between. CDR3 residues: CASSQFPANTEAFF. CDR3 DNA sequence: TGCGCCAGCAGCCAATTTCCAGCCAACACTGAAGCTTTCTTT.

The chain joins TRBV5-6 to TRBJ2-5; D is uncertain. V lost 5 bases to trimming and J lost 5 bases, with 16 bases between them. CDR1 is SGHDT, CDR2 YYEEEE, per germline. The CDR3 length is 14 residues. CDR3 coding DNA: TGTGCCAGCAGGTATTGGTCAGGTTGGGAGACCCAGTACTTC. This gives the protein CASRYWSGWETQYF.

This chain connects TRBV27 to TRBJ1-6; D remains ambiguous. The germline gives CDR1 MNHEY, CDR2 SMNVEV (reference sequence). Trimming removed 3 bases from V and 7 bases from J, with 16 bases in between. The CDR3 length is 16 residues. The CDR3 here is CASSFRAGAGNSPLHF. The DNA of the CDR3 is TGTGCCAGCAGTTTCAGAGCGGGAGCGGGGAATTCACCCCTCCACTTT.

The chain employs TRBV2 and TRBJ1-1; D ambiguous. The CDR3 sequence is 15 residues long. Trimming pared 0 bases from V and 4 bases from J, leaving 12 bases between. CDR1 SNHLY and CDR2 FYNNEI come from the germline V gene. CDR3 coding DNA: TGTGCCAGCAGTGAAGCTTCGGGTTTCGGCACTGAAGCTTTCTTT. This translates into CASSEASGFGTEAFF.

V is TRBV2 and J is TRBJ2-7, with 11 bases matching TRBD2. Trimming cost V 6 bases and J 3 bases; bases outside gene matches: 4. The CDR3 length is 14 residues. Germline V CDR1 and CDR2: SNHLY, FYNNEI. The CDR3 region is CASRKLAGVYEQYF. For the CDR3, the DNA is TGTGCCAGCAGGAAACTAGCGGGGGTCTACGAGCAGTACTTC.

V and J are TRBV5-1 and TRBJ1-5; D is unresolved. The CDR3 contains 16 residues. The ends were cut back, 2 bases at V and 2 bases at J, with 14 bases in the middle. Germline V lookup: CDR1 SGHRS, CDR2 YFSETQ. CDR3 DNA: TGCGCCAGCAGCTTCTGGGATCGGTGGGGCAATCAGCCCCAGCATTTT. This gives the protein CASSFWDRWGNQPQHF.

The chain couples TRBV12-3 or TRBV12-4 to TRBJ2-3, with unresolved D. V lost 0 bases and J lost 4, with 5 bases in between. This CDR3 has 13 residues. The CDR3 region is CASSLAFADTQYF. CDR3 bases: TGTGCCAGCAGTTTAGCGTTCGCAGATACGCAGTATTTT.

This chain joins TRBV6-5 and TRBJ1-2; D is possibly TRBD1 (6 bases). The CDR3 length is 15 residues. CDR1 MNHEY and CDR2 SVGAGI come from the germline V gene. The V and J ends lost 6 bases and 1 base respectively, with 15 bases between them. DNA for the CDR3: TGTGCCAGCAGAAAGACAGGCCCCTTTAACTATGGCTACACCTTC. Translated: CASRKTGPFNYGYTF.

The chain has TRBV12-3 or TRBV12-4 and TRBJ1-5; D is uncertain. The germline V and J ends were trimmed by 6 bases and 7 bases, with 13 bases remaining between them. This CDR3 spans 13 amino acids. The CDR3 here is CASRPGSLQPQHF. In nucleotides, the CDR3 is TGTGCCAGCAGGCCAGGTTCCTTGCAGCCCCAGCATTTT.

V is TRBV7-9 and J is TRBJ1-1, with TRBD1 matching 8 bases. CDR1 and CDR2 from the germline V gene are SEHNR and FQNEAQ (reference sequence). J was trimmed by 5 bases and V by 1 base; bases with no gene match: 6. The CDR3 totals 15 residues. The CDR3 loop is CASSLGGQVRTEAFF. The CDR3 nucleotides are TGTGCCAGCAGCTTAGGGGGACAGGTTCGGACTGAAGCTTTCTTT.

The V and J genes are TRBV18 and TRBJ1-5; a possible D gene is TRBD1 (6 bases). CDR3 length: 13 residues. Germline V CDR1 and CDR2: KGHSH, LQKENI. Trimming stripped 6 bases from V and 7 bases from J, with 13 bases between. As DNA, the CDR3 is TGTGCCAGCTCGCTTCAGGGGAAACAGCCCCAGCATTTT. Protein: CASSLQGKQPQHF.

The chain combines TRBV19 with TRBJ2-5, with 8 bases lining up with TRBD2. The CDR3 is 14 residues long. Germline loops: CDR1 LNHDA, CDR2 SQIVND (reference sequence). With V trimmed by 6 bases and J by 2 bases, 5 bases remained unmatched. In nucleotides, the CDR3 is TGTGCCAGTAGCAGCGGGGGCCGACAAGAGACCCAGTACTTC. The encoded protein is CASSSGGRQETQYF.

The V gene is TRBV10-3, the J gene TRBJ1-1, with D possibly being TRBD1 (5 bases). This CDR3 region has 13 residues. The germline CDR1 and CDR2 sequences are ENHRY and SYGVKD. The ends were cut back, 6 bases at V and 5 bases at J, with 13 bases in the middle. The DNA of the CDR3 is TGTGCCATCAGCCCGGGGGACGAAACTGAAGCTTTCTTT. Translated, it gives CAISPGDETEAFF.

The chain employs TRBV9 and TRBJ1-6; TRBD1 is a possible D gene (6 bases). CDR1 SGDLS and CDR2 YYNGEE come from the germline V gene. The CDR3 is made up of 17 amino acids. Trimming removed 4 bases from V and 10 bases from J, with 24 bases in between. CDR3 loop: CASSQPAGLAGESPLHF. The CDR3, as DNA: TGTGCCAGCAGCCAACCTGCCGGACTGGCAGGGGAGTCACCCCTCCACTTT.

J is TRBJ1-6 and V is TRBV6-5; D is possibly TRBD1 (6 bases). CDR1 is MNHEY and CDR2 is SVGAGI in the germline V gene. V dropped 2 bases and J dropped 9 bases, with 11 bases sitting between them. The CDR3 loop spans 14 amino acids. CDR3 protein: CASSYDRQVSPLHF. CDR3 DNA: TGTGCCAGCAGTTACGACAGGCAGGTTTCACCCCTCCACTTT.

The chain has TRBV18 and TRBJ2-3; D remains ambiguous. The CDR3 length is 14 residues. Trimming removed 3 bases from V and 0 bases from J, with 7 bases in between. Germline V gene sequence: CDR1 KGHSH, CDR2 LQKENI. DNA of the CDR3: TGTGCCAGCTCACCTAGGGTTAGCACAGATACGCAGTATTTT. Protein sequence: CASSPRVSTDTQYF.

The chain joins TRBV2 to TRBJ1-4; D is uncertain. This CDR3 is built from 15 residues. V was pared by 1 base and J by 4 bases, with 10 bases between. Germline V gene data show CDR1 as SNHLY and CDR2 as FYNNEI. As DNA, the CDR3 is TGTGCCAGCAGTGAAGTTGGCAGTATTAATGAAAAACTGTTTTTT. Translation gives CASSEVGSINEKLFF.

This chain links TRBV28 with TRBJ1-1, with unresolved D. The V and J ends lost 5 bases and 1 base respectively, with 8 bases between them. Germline V gene sequence: CDR1 MDHEN, CDR2 SYDVKM. The CDR3 consists of 13 residues. CDR3 sequence: CASSRQTNTEAFF. The CDR3 nucleotides are TGTGCCAGCAGTCGGCAGACGAACACTGAAGCTTTCTTT.

CDR3 residues: CASSESSGGPDEQYF. Written as DNA, the CDR3 is TGTGCCAGCAGTGAATCGTCGGGAGGGCCCGACGAGCAGTACTTC. The rearrangement joins TRBV6-1 to TRBJ2-7, with TRBD2 identical over 8 bases. Germline V gives CDR1 MNHNS, CDR2 SASEGT. Unmatched junction bases numbered 8, after V lost 2 bases and J lost 5 bases. The CDR3 loop spans 15 amino acids.

The rearrangement links TRBV4-3 to TRBJ1-4; 10 bases match TRBD1. Trimming at V came to 4 bases and at J to 6 bases, leaving 2 bases not matched to a gene. Germline V lookup: CDR1 LGHNA, CDR2 YSLEER. This CDR3 contains 14 residues. CDR3 nucleotides: TGCGCCAGCAGCCCAGGGACAGGGGATGAAAAACTGTTTTTT. Residues: CASSPGTGDEKLFF.

This clone was counted once. The gene calls are TRBV6-1 and TRBJ2-7; unclear D gene. The CDR3 sequence is 15 residues long. CDR1 and CDR2 from the germline V gene are MNHNS and SASEGT. V lost 0 bases, J lost 2 bases, and 11 bases lay in between. The chain's CDR3 is CASSEAQSSTYEQYF. In nucleotides, the CDR3 is TGTGCCAGCAGTGAAGCTCAGAGCAGTACCTACGAGCAGTACTTC.

The genes are TRBV6-5 and TRBJ1-2; D is possibly TRBD1 (5 bases). The CDR3 spans 14 residues. The ends were cut back, 6 bases at V and 6 bases at J, with 17 bases in the middle. CDR1 is MNHEY, CDR2 SVGAGI, per germline. The CDR3 DNA is TGTGCCAGCAGCCTTGGGACCTTAAGGGATGGCTACACCTTC. This sequence encodes CASSLGTLRDGYTF.

J is TRBJ1-2 and V is TRBV6-5; possibly TRBD1 for D (6 bases). The CDR3 is 15 amino acids. CDR1 MNHEY and CDR2 SVGAGI come from the germline V gene. Trimming took 7 bases from V and 7 from J, leaving 22 bases between them. The CDR3 sequence is CASNRDNAGFGGYTF. The CDR3 DNA reads TGTGCCAGCAACCGGGACAATGCGGGTTTTGGTGGCTACACCTTC.

The chain has TRBV5-4 and TRBJ2-2; 9 bases are a match to TRBD1. Germline-derived CDR1 and CDR2 are SGHNT and YYREEE (reference sequence). The CDR3 runs 15 residues. J gave up 5 bases and V 4 bases, and 6 bases lay outside the gene matches. DNA of the CDR3: TGTGCCAGCAGCCACCGGGACAGGGAAACCGGGGAGCTGTTTTTT. This codes for CASSHRDRETGELFF.

The table lists this clone with a count of one. V and J are TRBV9 and TRBJ2-3; 10 bases match TRBD1. J lost 4 bases, V lost 1 base, and 6 bases had no gene match. Germline V gene sequence: CDR1 SGDLS, CDR2 YYNGEE. There are 16 residues in the CDR3. CDR3 protein: CASSVYGTGVADTQYF. The DNA of the CDR3 is TGTGCCAGCAGCGTATATGGGACAGGGGTCGCAGATACGCAGTATTTT.

This chain connects TRBV27 to TRBJ2-2; either TRBD1 or TRBD2 may fit D (5 bases each). Trimming took 9 bases from V and 5 from J, leaving 19 bases between them. The length of the CDR3 is 15 residues. Germline CDR1 reads MNHEY; CDR2 reads SMNVEV (reference sequence). CDR3 amino acids: CASGGLGEGTGELFF. DNA for the CDR3: TGTGCCAGTGGGGGTTTGGGAGAAGGTACCGGGGAGCTGTTTTTT.

The chain combines TRBV27 with TRBJ2-7; 11 positions agree with TRBD2. J gave up 7 bases and V 7 bases, and 3 bases lay outside the gene matches. The germline V gene encodes CDR1 MNHEY and CDR2 SMNVEV (reference sequence). The CDR3 has 12 residues. CDR3 sequence (DNA): TGTGCCAGCACCGGACTAGCGGGTGAGCAGTACTTC. Protein sequence: CASTGLAGEQYF.

J is TRBJ1-5 and V is TRBV6-5; 8 bases map to TRBD1. The germline V gene encodes CDR1 MNHEY and CDR2 SVGAGI. Unmatched junction bases numbered 4, after V lost 6 bases and J lost 3 bases. CDR3 length equals 14 residues. CDR3 protein: CASRADRVNQPQHF. CDR3 nucleotides: TGTGCCAGCAGGGCGGACAGGGTCAATCAGCCCCAGCATTTT.

The J gene is TRBJ2-1, the V gene TRBV20-1; no reliable D call. Germline-derived CDR1 and CDR2 are DFQATT and SNEGSKA (reference sequence). The CDR3 contains 11 residues. With 2 bases removed from V and 10 bases from J, the gap between germline ends came to 9 bases. Here the CDR3 reads CSARYLGEQFF. The CDR3 coding sequence is TGCAGTGCTAGATACCTCGGAGAGCAGTTCTTC.

The V call is TRBV6-5, the J call TRBJ1-4; D might be TRBD1 (5 bases). The CDR3 contains 14 residues. Per germline, CDR1 MNHEY and CDR2 SVGAGI. The germline V and J ends were trimmed by 4 bases and 4 bases, with 10 bases remaining between them. For the CDR3, the DNA is TGTGCCAGCAGTTCCGACAGTTTTAATGAAAAACTGTTTTTT. This gives the protein CASSSDSFNEKLFF.

This clone was detected many times. The genes are TRBV3-1 (or the pseudogene TRBV3-2) and TRBJ2-1; D is possibly TRBD2 (5 bases). Germline-derived CDR1 and CDR2 are LGHDT and YNNKEL (reference sequence). V lost 0 bases to trimming and J lost 2 bases, with 5 bases between them. This CDR3 contains 14 residues. CDR3 amino acids: CASSQDGTYNEQFF. In DNA, the CDR3 is TGTGCCAGCAGCCAAGACGGGACCTACAATGAGCAGTTCTTC.

V and J are TRBV6-1 and TRBJ1-1; D unresolved. The V gene lost 2 bases and the J gene lost 1 base, with 8 bases spanning the gap. From germline, CDR1 is MNHNS and CDR2 SASEGT. The CDR3 runs to 14 residues. This CDR3 reads CASSEWESNTEAFF. The CDR3 DNA reads as TGTGCCAGCAGTGAATGGGAGTCGAACACTGAAGCTTTCTTT.